The TCR beta chain under discussion was sequenced for a study of blood T cell repertoires in COVID-19. This CDR3 comprises 19 residues. CDR1 and CDR2 from the germline V gene are PRHDT and FYEKMQ (reference sequence). The J segment lost 4 bases and the V segment lost 5 bases, leaving 18 bases of the junction unmatched. Sequencing used immunoSEQ multiplex PCR; TCRdb keeps in-frame clones, though not all of them. The sample shows 250,000 to 300,000 clones, over 85% of them seen only once. The sample comprised peripheral blood. The sequence was obtained from a woman in her thirties with COVID-19, enrolled during active disease. The chain has TRBV13 and TRBJ2-7; 12 bases align to TRBD2. The CDR3 DNA sequence: TGTGCCAGCAGCGACTTATCCTCAAGACTAGCGGGGGAGTCGTACGAGCAGTACTTC. This translates into CASSDLSSRLAGESYEQYF. Full variable domain (outside the CDR3, taken from reference TRBV13 and TRBJ2-7): AAGVIQSPRHLIKEKRETATLKCYPIPRHDTVYWYQQGPGQDPQFLISFYEKMQSDKGSIPDRFSAQQFSDYHSELNMSSLELGDSALYFCASSDLSSRLAGESYEQYFGPGTRLTVT.